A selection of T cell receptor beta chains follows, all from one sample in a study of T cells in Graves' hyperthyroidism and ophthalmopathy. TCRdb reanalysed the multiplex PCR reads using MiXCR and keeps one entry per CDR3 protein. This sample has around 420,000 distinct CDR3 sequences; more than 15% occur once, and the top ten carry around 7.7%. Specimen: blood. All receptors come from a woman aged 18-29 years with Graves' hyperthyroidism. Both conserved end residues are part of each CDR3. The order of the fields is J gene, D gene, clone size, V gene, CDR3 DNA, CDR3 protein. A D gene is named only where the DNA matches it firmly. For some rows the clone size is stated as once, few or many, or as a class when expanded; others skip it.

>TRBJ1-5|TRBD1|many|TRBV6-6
TGTGCCAGCAGTTACAACGGACAGGGGAATCAGCCCCAGCATTTT
CASSYNGQGNQPQHF
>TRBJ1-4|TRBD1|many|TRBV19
TGTGCCAGTAGCCGGGACAGGGCCAACGAAAAACTGTTTTTT
CASSRDRANEKLFF
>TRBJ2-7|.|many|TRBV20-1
TGCAGTGCTAGCTCGGCAGGTTACGAGCAGTACTTC
CSASSAGYEQYF
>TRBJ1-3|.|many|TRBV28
TGTGCCAGCAGTTTCTCTGGAAACACCATATATTTT
CASSFSGNTIYF
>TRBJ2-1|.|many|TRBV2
TGTGCCAGCAGTGAAGAGGGGGGGAGCTCCTACAATGAGCAGTTCTTC
CASSEEGGSSYNEQFF
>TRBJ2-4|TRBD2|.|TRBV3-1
TGTGCCAGCAGCCAAGCGGGGACTAGCGGAACCACGGGAGCCAAAAACATTCAGTACTTC
CASSQAGTSGTTGAKNIQYF
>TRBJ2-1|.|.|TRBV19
TGTGCCAGTAGTATAAACCGGGTAAGCTCCTACAATGAGCAGTTCTTC
CASSINRVSSYNEQFF
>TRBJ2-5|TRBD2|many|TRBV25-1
TGTGCCAGCAGTGGGGGACTAGCGGGGGTAACCCAAGAGACCCAGTACTTC
CASSGGLAGVTQETQYF
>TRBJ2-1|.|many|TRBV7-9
TGTGCCAGCAGCTTAAACTCATATTACAATGAGCAGTTCTTC
CASSLNSYYNEQFF
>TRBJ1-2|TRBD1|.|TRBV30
TGTGCCTTCCCGACAGTTCGGGGGACAGGCATACTAGTCTACACCTTC
CAFPTVRGTGILVYTF
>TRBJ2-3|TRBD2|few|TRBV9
TGTGCCAGCAGCGCCCCAGGGGGACTAGCGGGAGGTACGCAGTATTTT
CASSAPGGLAGGTQYF
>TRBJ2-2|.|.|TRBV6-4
TGTGCCAGCAGCGTGGAGCACGCGAACACCGGGGAGCTGTTTTTT
CASSVEHANTGELFF
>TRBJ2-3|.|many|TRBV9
TGTGCCAGCAGCGTAGAGGCGGGAAGGCAGGGAGATACGCAGTATTTT
CASSVEAGRQGDTQYF
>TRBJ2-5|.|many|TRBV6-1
TGTGCCAGCAGTGAAATCTCAGGGAAGGGAGAGACCCAGTACTTC
CASSEISGKGETQYF
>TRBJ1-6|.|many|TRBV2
TGTGCCAGCAGTTTTAGGGTGGGCAATTCACCCCTCCACTTT
CASSFRVGNSPLHF
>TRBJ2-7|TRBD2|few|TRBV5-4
TGTGCCAGCAGCTTGGCGGGTCCCGGGGGGGAGCAGTACTTC
CASSLAGPGGEQYF
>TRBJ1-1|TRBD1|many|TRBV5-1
TGCGCCAGCAGCACGACAGGGACCACTGAAGCTTTCTTT
CASSTTGTTEAFF
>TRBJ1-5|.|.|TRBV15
TGTGCCACCAGCAGAGGAGGTAATAGCAATCAGCCCCAGCATTTT
CATSRGGNSNQPQHF
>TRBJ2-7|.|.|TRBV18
TGTGCCAGCTCACCCCCCGGGGCGGGATCCTACGAGCAGTACTTC
CASSPPGAGSYEQYF
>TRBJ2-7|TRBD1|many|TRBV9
TGTGCCAGCAGCGTAGGGGACAGGGACCACGAGCAGTACTTC
CASSVGDRDHEQYF
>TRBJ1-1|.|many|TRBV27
TGTGCCAGCAGTCTGAAGGGACCCCTTACTCATAACACTGAAGCTTTCTTT
CASSLKGPLTHNTEAFF
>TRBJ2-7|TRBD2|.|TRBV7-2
TGTGCCAGCAGCTTAGAGGGTAGCGGGAGTCTCCTTGGGAGAACCGAGCAGTACTTC
CASSLEGSGSLLGRTEQYF
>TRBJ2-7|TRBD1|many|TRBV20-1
TGCAGTGCTAGAGATCAAGGGACAGGGGGCCTCGAGCAGTACTTC
CSARDQGTGGLEQYF
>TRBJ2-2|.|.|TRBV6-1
TGTGCCAGCAGTGGATCCCTGGGGCCGCGAGCCGGGGAGCTGTTTTTT
CASSGSLGPRAGELFF
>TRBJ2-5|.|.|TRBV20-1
TGCAGTGCTAGTCTGGCGGGAATGGGAAGAGAGACCCAGTACTTC
CSASLAGMGRETQYF
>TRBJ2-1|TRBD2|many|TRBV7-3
TGTGCCAGCAGCTTGGGACTAGCGGATTACAATGAGCAGTTCTTC
CASSLGLADYNEQFF
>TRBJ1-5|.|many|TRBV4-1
TGCGCCAGCAGCCAAGTTAGGGATCAGCCCCAGCATTTT
CASSQVRDQPQHF
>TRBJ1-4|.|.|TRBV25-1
TGTGCCAGCAGTGAAAATTCGGCGCTCAATGAAAAACTGTTTTTT
CASSENSALNEKLFF
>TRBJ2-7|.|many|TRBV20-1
TGCAGTGCCACCCTCCCTACTGTCTACGAGCAGTACTTC
CSATLPTVYEQYF
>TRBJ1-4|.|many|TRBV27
TGTGCCAGCACCCTGGGTCCCGGGGGGAAACTGTTTTTT
CASTLGPGGKLFF
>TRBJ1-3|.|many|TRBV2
TGTGCCAGCAGTGATCCAGGCGAGAGCTCTGGAAACACCATATATTTT
CASSDPGESSGNTIYF
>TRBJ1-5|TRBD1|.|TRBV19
TGTGCCAGTAGTACGATGACAGGGGGGAGCAATCAGCCCCAGCATTTT
CASSTMTGGSNQPQHF
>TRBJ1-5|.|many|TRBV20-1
TGCAGTGCTAGAGCCAGGGGAACAATTTATCAGCCCCAGCATTTT
CSARARGTIYQPQHF
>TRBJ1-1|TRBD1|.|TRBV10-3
TGTGCCATCAGTGGAAGGGGGCGAGGGACTGAAGCTTTCTTT
CAISGRGRGTEAFF
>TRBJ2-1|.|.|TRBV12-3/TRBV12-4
TGTGCCAGCAGTGAGGAGTGGAGGTTCTTC
CASSEEWRFF
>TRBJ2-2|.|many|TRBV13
TGTGCCAGCGCGACCCGGGTGGTGCACACCGGGGAGCTGTTTTTT
CASATRVVHTGELFF
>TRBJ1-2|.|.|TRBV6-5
TGTGCCAGCAGTTACGGACGGGGGGGAGGCTACACCTTC
CASSYGRGGGYTF
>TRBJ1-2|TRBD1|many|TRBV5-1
TGCGCCAGCAGCTCCAACCCGACAGGGCTGAGAGGCTACACCTTC
CASSSNPTGLRGYTF
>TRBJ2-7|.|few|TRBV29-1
TGCAGCGTTGAAGCGGGGTCTCGGTACGAGCAGTACTTC
CSVEAGSRYEQYF
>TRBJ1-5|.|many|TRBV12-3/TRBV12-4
TGTGCCAGCACCTCCCAAGGGGGTGGCAATCAGCCCCAGCATTTT
CASTSQGGGNQPQHF
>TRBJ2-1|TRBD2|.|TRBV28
TGTGCCAGCAGCGGGGACTACTCCTACAATGAGCAGTTCTTC
CASSGDYSYNEQFF
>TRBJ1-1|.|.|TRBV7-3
TGTGCCAGCAGGCGCGATTACGGCGGCATGAACACTGAAGCTTTCTTT
CASRRDYGGMNTEAFF
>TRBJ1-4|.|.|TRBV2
TGTGCCAGCGCGGGGCGGTCCCAAGTTGAAAAACTGTTTTTT
CASAGRSQVEKLFF
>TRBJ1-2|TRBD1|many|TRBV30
TGTGCCTGGAGTGTAACAGGGGGTCGGTATGGCTACACCTTC
CAWSVTGGRYGYTF
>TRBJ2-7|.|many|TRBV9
TGTGCCAGCAGCGTAGAGGAGGCCCACGAGCAGTACTTC
CASSVEEAHEQYF
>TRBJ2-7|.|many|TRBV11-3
TGTGCCAGCAGCTTAGATCTCCGGTACGAGCAGTACTTC
CASSLDLRYEQYF